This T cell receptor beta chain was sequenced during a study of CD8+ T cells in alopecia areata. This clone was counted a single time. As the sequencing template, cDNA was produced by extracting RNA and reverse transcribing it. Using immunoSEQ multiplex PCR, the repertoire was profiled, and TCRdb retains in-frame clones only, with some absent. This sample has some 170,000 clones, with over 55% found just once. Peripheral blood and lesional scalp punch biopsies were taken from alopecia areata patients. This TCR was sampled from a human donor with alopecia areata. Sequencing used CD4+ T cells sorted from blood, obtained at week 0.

CDR3 bases: TGTGCCAGCAGCCCGGAGCAGTCTAGCACAGATACGCAGTATTTT. This gives the protein CASSPEQSSTDTQYF. The genes are TRBV5-4 and TRBJ2-3; D remains ambiguous. Deletions cut 4 bases from V and 0 bases from J, with 12 bases between. The germline CDR1 and CDR2 sequences are SGHNT and YYREEE (reference sequence). The CDR3 loop spans 15 amino acids.